Listed here is a single TCR beta chain. Its target antigen remains unknown. No much larger clone is present one base from it, and per-base qualities are unavailable. Within the sample, other DNA sequences also encode this same CDR3. The data derive from a study of shared clonotypes between healthy human individuals (TCRdb year 2020). Study-wide context: The cohort included a few men and a couple of women between 18 and 49 years of age. For each donor, CD4 naive and CD4 memory were each run on three plates, CD8 naive on two plates, and CD8 memory on one plate. To estimate repertoire size and how much clonotype sharing occurs between individuals, the study deeply sequenced the blood TCR repertoires of five healthy adults. Libraries were prepared and TCR repertoires were sequenced by different laboratories using diverse techniques, in order to increase sequencing depth and limit assay-specific biases. Leukapheresis yielded between about 0.94 and 8.9 billion PBMCs per donor. Overall results and qualifications from the work: Sampling was restricted to blood, and TCR repertoires in tissues likely differ from the TCR repertoires found in blood. Naive subsets generally had larger estimated clonotype richness than memory subsets. Clonotypes shared by all four sorted-subset donors showed higher generation probabilities than non-shared clonotypes. Based on pairwise subsampling, the degree of clonotype sharing among donors was expected to be affected by sequencing depth. When several donors were compared, the shared fraction of clonotypes was 5% to 6.5% for naive CD4, about 4% for naive CD8, 2.3% for memory CD4, and under 0.5% for memory CD8. The genetic and exposure-history diversity represented was limited by the small number of donors. Even with the large sequencing depth, rarefaction of the sorted-subset datasets indicated that sequencing was incomplete.

Compared with germline, V lacks 0 bases and J lacks 5 bases; bases without a gene match: 1. From cysteine to phenylalanine, the CDR3 is 14 amino acids long. The retained sequence is limited to the CDR3, 42 bases, with the frame set at the first base. According to the germline V gene, CDR1 reads SGHRS and CDR2 reads YFSETQ. Healthy HIV-negative adults with no recently reported acute infections or vaccinations were included as donors. Only Caucasian adults living in Nashville, Tennessee, USA were represented among the donors. CD4+ T cells were enriched by magnetic negative selection; naive cells were then positively selected on CD45RA, and the negative fraction formed the memory subset. Blood was obtained by leukapheresis, after which PBMCs were separated by Ficoll-Histopaque density gradient centrifugation and cryopreserved in liquid nitrogen vapor phase. Analytical flow cytometry was used to check the purity and quantity of every magnetically sorted T cell population. Each sorted fraction had its genomic DNA isolated and then quantified by UV absorbance on a Nanodrop 2000c.

Using the deep immunoSEQ assay, TCR CDR3 regions were amplified from genomic DNA by multiplex PCR. Extracted genomic DNA from each cell subset was spread evenly across all wells of several immunoSEQ 96-well plates, with each plate serving as a replicate. Each replicate PCR for sorted subsets received about 180 ng genomic DNA, equal to some 32,000 T cell genomes. The purified libraries were quantified using a Qubit 3.0 fluorometer, sized with a Bioanalyzer 2100, and then quantified again using the KAPA Library Quantification kit. Every immunoSEQ 96-well plate was sequenced on a separate single-read 150-cycle Illumina NextSeq 550 flow cell. As for the authors' bioinformatics: Because only junctional sequences without quality scores were contained in the immunoSEQ output, filtering matching that applied to full-length reads could not be performed. Sequences were annotated with PyIR, a Python wrapper for IgBLAST v1.9, and V/J genes and CDR3 were assigned using IMGT germline references. Any read was removed if the V/J assignment was weak (E-value above 1e-6), the CDR3 was missing, or the read contained stop codons, out-of-frame junctions, or ambiguous translated residues. V3J clonotypes were defined as sequences sharing an identical inferred V gene, J gene, and CDR3 amino acid sequence. Percentage overlap between repertoires was calculated by dividing the number of shared unique clonotypes by the size of the smaller repertoire. Richness of each repertoire was evaluated using RTK rarefaction, the Chao1 estimator, and Recon v2.1 estimates of unobserved clonotypes. OLGA was used to compute generation probabilities for all TCRbeta clonotypes that the gDNA method yielded from a handful of donors. Drawn from immuneACCESS, this table holds only the in-frame rearrangements with V and J called that TCRdb kept. Clones are partly lost; checked studies trace under half to an unresolved V gene and leave the rest unexplained. The V and J calls and clone size were taken over from that table, and D and trimming were inferred from the DNA. Across this sample there are approximately 2.1 million clones, with approximately 93% seen only once. The ten most abundant clones make up approximately 0.4% of the sample.

The rearranged chain carries TRBV5-1 and TRBJ2-3, and TRBD1 aligns with 9 junction nucleotides. The specimen was naive CD4+ T cells from PBMCs. The cell subset or site label here, explained by the study, means: CD45RA+ positively selected. This clonotype was sampled from a man between 18 and 35 years old in good health. Some clones in this sample may be carry-over from other donors' samples. The nucleotides read TGCGCCAGCAGCTTGGGACAGGGGGGAGATACGCAGTATTTT. Its protein is CASSLGQGGDTQYF.